One sample yielded the 5 T cell receptor beta chains listed below, sequenced in a study of patients and donors after allogeneic stem cell transplantation. In TCRdb, the RT-PCR reads were re-called with MiXCR into one record per CDR3 protein. Of approximately 140,000 distinct CDR3 sequences in the sample, about 40% were seen once. Sequencing was performed on blood, either unsorted or a sorted T cell fraction (not recorded which). The receptors derive from a human donor who was either an allogeneic HSCT recipient or a stem cell or donor lymphocyte infusion donor (not recorded which). It is not recorded whose cells these are; they may come from a transplant donor.

The chain joins TRBV5-1 to TRBJ2-1; TRBD2 aligns across 14 bases. The germline V gene has CDR1 SGHRS and CDR2 YFSETQ. Germline trimming cut 2 bases from V and 7 bases from J; bases unmatched to any gene: 2. CDR3 length: 15 residues. CDR3 sequence reads: CASSFRLAGGNEQFF. Here the CDR3 DNA reads TGCGCCAGCAGCTTTAGACTAGCGGGGGGGAATGAGCAGTTCTTC. The full variable domain, its missing parts supplied by reference TRBV5-1 and TRBJ2-1, is KAGVTQTPRYLIKTRGQQVTLSCSPISGHRSVSWYQQTPGQGLQFLFEYFSETQRNKGNFPGRFSGRQFSNSRSEMNVSTLELGDSALYLCASSFRLAGGNEQFFGPGTRLTVL.

The chain employs TRBV4-3 and TRBJ1-4, with a possible D match to TRBD1 (5 bases). Trimming left V 2 bases short and J 7 bases short, with 11 bases between. The CDR3 runs to 14 residues. Germline V gene sequence: CDR1 LGHNA, CDR2 YSLEER. This CDR3 reads CASSQTQEGEKLFF. The CDR3 nucleotides are TGCGCCAGCAGCCAAACACAGGAGGGTGAAAAACTGTTTTTT.

The chain has TRBV5-5 and TRBJ1-4, with D unresolved. Trimming took 0 bases from V and 7 from J, leaving 13 bases between them. CDR1 SGHKS and CDR2 YYEKEE come from the germline V gene (reference sequence). CDR3 length: 15 amino acids. The CDR3 DNA sequence: TGTGCCAGCAGCTTGGAACCGGGATCGGGTGAAAAACTGTTTTTT. It specifies CASSLEPGSGEKLFF.

This clonotype appeared once. The CDR3 loop is CASRGTPNTGELFF. The DNA for the CDR3 is TGTGCCAGCAGGGGGACTCCGAACACCGGGGAGCTGTTTTTT. V is TRBV12-3 or TRBV12-4 and J is TRBJ2-2, with a possible D match to TRBD2 (6 bases). The ends were cut back, 6 bases at V and 0 bases at J, with 8 bases in the middle. The CDR3 has 14 amino acids.

The chain is built from TRBV11-2 and TRBJ1-5, with D unresolved. The V gene lost 1 base and the J gene lost 4 bases, with 5 bases spanning the gap. Per germline, CDR1 SGHAT and CDR2 FQNNGV. The CDR3 consists of 13 residues. The CDR3 DNA follows: TGTGCCAGCAGCTTAGGAAAAAATCAGCCCCAGCATTTT. This gives the protein CASSLGKNQPQHF.